This passage covers 15 T cell receptor beta chains from one sample sequenced in a study of response to subunit inactivated influenza vaccine. From the RT-PCR reads, TCRdb called clonotypes with MiXCR, one entry per CDR3 protein. The table includes 300,000 to 350,000 distinct CDR3 sequences, 20% to 25% detected once. Sample: PBMCs from blood, taken approximately 20 months after vaccination. These receptors originate from a man between 50 and 70 years old who received an inactivated influenza vaccine.

The genes are TRBV12-3 or TRBV12-4 and TRBJ2-7, with D uncertain. The V gene lost 3 bases and the J gene lost 0 bases, with 9 bases spanning the gap. The CDR3 has 14 amino acids. CDR3 sequence reads: CASSFNALSYEQYF. The DNA of the CDR3 is TGTGCCAGCAGTTTCAACGCTCTCTCCTACGAGCAGTACTTC.

There are many counts of this clonotype. CDR3 sequence reads: CSAREEGTTTYNEQFF. The CDR3 DNA sequence: TGCAGTGCTAGAGAAGAGGGGACGACGACCTACAATGAGCAGTTCTTC. The V and J genes are TRBV20-1 and TRBJ2-1, with D perhaps given as TRBD1 or TRBD2 (5 bases each). The CDR3 length is 16 residues. V was clipped by 0 bases and J by 2 bases, with 14 bases between them. Per the germline V gene, CDR1 is DFQATT and CDR2 is SNEGSKA (reference sequence).

Concerning this clonotype: The final CDR3 position lacks the conserved phenylalanine or tryptophan, pointing to a likely read error. This chain uses TRBV2 with TRBJ2-5, with D perhaps TRBD2 (6 bases). The CDR3 covers 12 residues. Germline assignment: CDR1 SNHLY and CDR2 FYNNEI. Trimming removed 4 bases from V and 5 bases from J, with 8 bases in between. The CDR3 sequence: CASSVRGETQYC. In DNA form, the CDR3 reads TGTGCCAGCAGTGTCCGGGGGGAGACCCAGTACTGC.

This rearrangement joins TRBV7-8 to TRBJ1-2; D call uncertain. From germline, CDR1 is SGHVS and CDR2 FQNEAQ. V lost 5 bases and J lost 1, with 17 bases in between. This CDR3 is 16 amino acids long. This CDR3 reads CASSLDETPLNYGYTF. The CDR3 nucleotides read TGTGCCAGCAGCCTAGATGAGACCCCACTTAACTATGGCTACACCTTC.

This clonotype has only a few counts. The V and J genes are TRBV2 and TRBJ2-7; D is unclear. Trimming left V 9 bases short and J 2 bases short, with 14 bases between. The germline V gene has CDR1 SNHLY and CDR2 FYNNEI. This CDR3 comprises 13 residues. CDR3 in amino acids: CASRRFGAYEQYF. Written as DNA, the CDR3 is TGTGCCAGTCGCCGGTTCGGTGCCTACGAGCAGTACTTC.

The chain has TRBV29-1 and TRBJ2-7, with TRBD1 matching 9 bases. Germline trimming cut 7 bases from V and 3 bases from J; bases unmatched to any gene: 10. CDR1 is SQVTM and CDR2 is ANQGSEA in the germline V gene. The CDR3 is 14 residues long. In DNA form, the CDR3 reads TGCAGCGCTGTTAGACGGGACAGGGACTACGAGCAGTACTTC. Translating gives CSAVRRDRDYEQYF.

V usage is TRBV5-1 and J usage is TRBJ2-3; 7 bases map to TRBD2. After removal of 0 bases from V and 4 bases from J, the junction contained 8 bases not matched to a gene. The CDR3 sequence is 16 residues long. Germline assignment: CDR1 SGHRS and CDR2 YFSETQ. In DNA, the CDR3 is TGCGCCAGCAGCTTGGATGGCGGGAGTTCATCAGATACGCAGTATTTT. Translating it yields CASSLDGGSSSDTQYF.

This clonotype was observed many times. V and J are TRBV5-1 and TRBJ2-1; TRBD1 matches at 11 bases. V lost 4 bases and J lost 4; bases outside the gene matches: 7. The CDR3 covers 16 residues. Looked up from germline, CDR1 is SGHRS and CDR2 is YFSETQ. The CDR3 protein is CASSVRTGGAYNEQFF. The CDR3 DNA is TGCGCCAGCAGCGTGCGGACAGGGGGCGCTTACAATGAGCAGTTCTTC.

The V call is TRBV6-5, the J call TRBJ2-3; D gene ambiguous. Per germline, CDR1 MNHEY and CDR2 SVGAGI. Between the trimmed V and J ends, which lost 2 bases and 0 bases, there was a span of 12 bases. The CDR3 sequence is 16 residues long. The CDR3 DNA reads as TGTGCCAGCAGTTACATACTGACACCTAGCACAGATACGCAGTATTTT. Encoded protein: CASSYILTPSTDTQYF.

The V and J genes are TRBV19 and TRBJ2-1, with 13 bases lining up with TRBD2. This CDR3 is built from 16 residues. The germline CDR1 and CDR2 sequences are LNHDA and SQIVND (reference sequence). V lost 3 bases, J lost 5 bases, and 4 bases stayed unmatched. DNA for the CDR3: TGTGCCAGTAGTATGACTAGCGGGAGGTCTGACAATGAGCAGTTCTTC. Amino acid sequence: CASSMTSGRSDNEQFF.

In DNA, the CDR3 is TGTGCCAGCAGCTTTTCAGACAGGAACACTGAAGCTTTCTTT. It encodes CASSFSDRNTEAFF. The gene calls are TRBV7-2 and TRBJ1-1; D might be TRBD1 (5 bases). CDR1 SGHTA and CDR2 FQGNSA come from the germline V gene. The CDR3 is 14 amino acids. Trimming left V 3 bases short and J 1 base short, with 9 bases between.

Only a few counts were recorded for this clonotype. The chain combines TRBV6-2 or TRBV6-3 with TRBJ1-5; D might be TRBD1 (6 bases). This CDR3 is built from 14 residues. The germline CDR1 and CDR2 sequences are MNHEY and SVGEGT. Trimming took 6 bases from V and 5 from J, leaving 14 bases between them. CDR3 bases: TGTGCCAGCAGGCGGACAGCCCGCGATCAGCCCCAGCATTTT. Translating gives CASRRTARDQPQHF.

V is TRBV6-1 and J is TRBJ1-5; no definite D call. CDR1 MNHNS and CDR2 SASEGT come from the germline V gene. CDR3 length equals 14 residues. The ends were cut back, 7 bases at V and 3 bases at J, with 13 bases in the middle. The CDR3 nucleotides read TGTGCCAGCACTAAAGAGGGTACCAATCAGCCCCAGCATTTT. Translating it yields CASTKEGTNQPQHF.

V is TRBV2 and J is TRBJ1-2; 7 nucleotides align to TRBD1. CDR3 length equals 14 residues. The V segment lost 6 bases and the J segment 6 bases; nucleotides outside the gene matches: 10. Germline CDR1 and CDR2: SNHLY and FYNNEI. CDR3 nucleotide sequence: TGTGCCAGCAGCGCAGACAGGGCGGGCGATGGCTACACCTTC. It specifies CASSADRAGDGYTF.

The chain recombines TRBV29-1 with TRBJ1-1; a weak D match, TRBD1 (5 bases). V dropped 7 bases and J dropped 4 bases, with 16 bases sitting between them. The CDR3 has 13 residues. Germline loops: CDR1 SQVTM, CDR2 ANQGSEA. The chain's CDR3 is CSACGGRGTEAFF. The CDR3 DNA reads as TGCAGCGCCTGCGGGGGAAGGGGCACTGAAGCTTTCTTT.